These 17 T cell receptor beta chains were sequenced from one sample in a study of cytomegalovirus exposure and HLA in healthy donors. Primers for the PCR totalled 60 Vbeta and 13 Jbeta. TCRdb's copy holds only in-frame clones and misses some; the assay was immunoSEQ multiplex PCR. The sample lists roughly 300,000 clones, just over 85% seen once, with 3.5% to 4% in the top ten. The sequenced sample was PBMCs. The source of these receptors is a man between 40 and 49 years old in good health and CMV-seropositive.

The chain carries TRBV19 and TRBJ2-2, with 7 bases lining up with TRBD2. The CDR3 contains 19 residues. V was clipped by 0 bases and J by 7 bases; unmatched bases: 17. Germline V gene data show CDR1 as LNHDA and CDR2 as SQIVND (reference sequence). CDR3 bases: TGTGCCAGTAGTATAGATTTGTGGGAGGGAGGGCCGGCTAACGGGGAGCTGTTTTTT. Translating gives CASSIDLWEGGPANGELFF. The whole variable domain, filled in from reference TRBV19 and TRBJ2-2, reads DGGITQSPKYLFRKEGQNVTLSCEQNLNHDAMYWYRQDPGQGLRLIYYSQIVNDFQKGDIAEGYSVSREKKESFPLTVTSAQKNPTAFYLCASSIDLWEGGPANGELFFGEGSRLTVL.

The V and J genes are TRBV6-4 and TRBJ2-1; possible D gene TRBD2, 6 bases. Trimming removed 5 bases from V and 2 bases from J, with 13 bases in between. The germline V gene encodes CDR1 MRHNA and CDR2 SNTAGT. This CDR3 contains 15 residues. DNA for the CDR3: TGTGCCAGCAGTAAAGCGGGTGCCACCTACAATGAGCAGTTCTTC. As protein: CASSKAGATYNEQFF.

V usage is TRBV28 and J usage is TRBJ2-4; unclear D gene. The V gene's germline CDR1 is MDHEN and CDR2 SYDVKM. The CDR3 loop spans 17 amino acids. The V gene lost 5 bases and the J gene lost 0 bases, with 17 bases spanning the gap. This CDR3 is CASSPPPEQLAKNIQYF. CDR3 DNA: TGTGCCAGCAGTCCCCCCCCGGAACAGTTAGCCAAAAACATTCAGTACTTC.

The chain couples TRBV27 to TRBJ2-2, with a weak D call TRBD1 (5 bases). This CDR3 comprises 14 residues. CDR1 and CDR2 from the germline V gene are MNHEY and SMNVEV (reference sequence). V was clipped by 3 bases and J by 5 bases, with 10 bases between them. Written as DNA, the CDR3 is TGTGCCAGCAGTTTTGAAGGGGCGACCGGGGAGCTGTTTTTT. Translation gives CASSFEGATGELFF.

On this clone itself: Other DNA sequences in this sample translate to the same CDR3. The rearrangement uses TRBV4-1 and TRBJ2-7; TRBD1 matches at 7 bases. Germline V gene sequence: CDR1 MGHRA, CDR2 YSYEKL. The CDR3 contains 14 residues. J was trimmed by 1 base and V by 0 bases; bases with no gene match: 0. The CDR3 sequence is CASSQDRGSYEQYF. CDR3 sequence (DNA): TGCGCCAGCAGCCAAGACAGGGGGTCCTACGAGCAGTACTTC.

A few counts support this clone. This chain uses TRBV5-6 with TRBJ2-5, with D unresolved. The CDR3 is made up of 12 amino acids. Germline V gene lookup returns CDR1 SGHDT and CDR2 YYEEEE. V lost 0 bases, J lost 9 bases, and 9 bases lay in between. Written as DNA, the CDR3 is TGTGCCAGCAGCTTGGGAGCCCTTCCCCAGTACTTC. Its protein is CASSLGALPQYF.

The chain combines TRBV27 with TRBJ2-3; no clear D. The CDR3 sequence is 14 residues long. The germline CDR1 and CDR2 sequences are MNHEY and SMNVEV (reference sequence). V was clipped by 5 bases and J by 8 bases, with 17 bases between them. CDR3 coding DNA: TGTGCCAGCAGTCCCGATTTGAGGTTGTTTACGCAGTATTTT. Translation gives CASSPDLRLFTQYF.

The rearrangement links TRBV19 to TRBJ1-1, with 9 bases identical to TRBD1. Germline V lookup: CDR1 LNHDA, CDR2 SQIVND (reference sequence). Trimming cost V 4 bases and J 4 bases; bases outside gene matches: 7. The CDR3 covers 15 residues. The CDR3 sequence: CASSTNRGPITEAFF. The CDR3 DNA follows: TGTGCCAGTAGTACCAACAGGGGGCCAATCACTGAAGCTTTCTTT.

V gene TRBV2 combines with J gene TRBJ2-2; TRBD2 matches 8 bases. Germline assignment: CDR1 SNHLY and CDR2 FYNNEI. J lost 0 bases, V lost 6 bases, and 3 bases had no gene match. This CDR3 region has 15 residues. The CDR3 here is CASRGGLANTGELFF. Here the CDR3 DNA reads TGTGCCAGCAGGGGGGGACTAGCGAACACCGGGGAGCTGTTTTTT.

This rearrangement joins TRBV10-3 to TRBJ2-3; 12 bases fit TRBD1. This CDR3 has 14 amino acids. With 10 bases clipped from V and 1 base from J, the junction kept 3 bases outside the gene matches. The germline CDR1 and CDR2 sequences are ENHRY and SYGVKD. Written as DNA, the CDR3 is TGTGCCACCGGGACAGGGGGCGGCACAGATACGCAGTATTTT. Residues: CATGTGGGTDTQYF.

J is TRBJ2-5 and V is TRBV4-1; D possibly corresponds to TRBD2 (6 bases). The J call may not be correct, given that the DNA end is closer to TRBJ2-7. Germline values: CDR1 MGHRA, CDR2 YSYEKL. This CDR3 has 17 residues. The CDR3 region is CASSQEGGAGSSYEQYF. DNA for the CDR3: TGCGCCAGCAGCCAAGAAGGAGGGGCGGGGAGCTCCTACGAGCAGTACTTC.

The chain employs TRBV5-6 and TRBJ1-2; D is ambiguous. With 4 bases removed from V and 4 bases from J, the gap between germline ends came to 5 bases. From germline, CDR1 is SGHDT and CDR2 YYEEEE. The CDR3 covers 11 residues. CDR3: CASSPGYGYTF. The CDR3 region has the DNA TGTGCCAGCAGCCCCGGCTATGGCTACACCTTC.

The DNA of the CDR3 is TGTGCCAGCTCACCAGTTTACGGACAGGCACAAGAGACCCAGTACTTC. Encoded protein: CASSPVYGQAQETQYF. This chain joins TRBV18 and TRBJ2-5, with TRBD1 identical over 7 bases. The CDR3 has 16 amino acids. Germline values: CDR1 KGHSH, CDR2 LQKENI. V lost 2 bases, J lost 2 bases, and 8 bases stayed unmatched.

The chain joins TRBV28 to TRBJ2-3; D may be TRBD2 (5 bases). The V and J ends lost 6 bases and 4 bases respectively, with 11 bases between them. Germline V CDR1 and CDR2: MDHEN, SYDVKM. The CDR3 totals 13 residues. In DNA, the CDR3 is TGTGCCAGCAGCTTCGGAGGTCCAGATACGCAGTATTTT. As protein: CASSFGGPDTQYF. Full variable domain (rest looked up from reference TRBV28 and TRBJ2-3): DVKVTQSSRYLVKRTGEKVFLECVQDMDHENMFWYRQDPGLGLRLIYFSYDVKMKEKGDIPEGYSVSREKKERFSLILESASTNQTSMYLCASSFGGPDTQYFGPGTRLTVL.

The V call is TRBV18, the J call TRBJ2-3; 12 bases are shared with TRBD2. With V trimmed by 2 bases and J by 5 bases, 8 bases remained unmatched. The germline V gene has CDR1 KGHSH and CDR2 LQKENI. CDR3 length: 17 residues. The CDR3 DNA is TGTGCCAGCTCACCAGATTCACTAGCGGGAGGAGGAGATACGCAGTATTTT. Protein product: CASSPDSLAGGGDTQYF.

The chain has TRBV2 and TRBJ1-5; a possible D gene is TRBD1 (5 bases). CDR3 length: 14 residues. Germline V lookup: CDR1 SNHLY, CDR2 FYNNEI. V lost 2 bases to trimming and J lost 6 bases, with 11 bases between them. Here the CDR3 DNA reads TGTGCCAGCAGTGAATGGCAGGGAGGTCAGCCCCAGCATTTT. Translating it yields CASSEWQGGQPQHF. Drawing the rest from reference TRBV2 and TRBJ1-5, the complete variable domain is EPEVTQTPSHQVTQMGQEVILRCVPISNHLYFYWYRQILGQKVEFLVSFYNNEISEKSEIFDDQFSVERPDGSNFTLKIRSTKLEDSAMYFCASSEWQGGQPQHFGDGTRLSIL.

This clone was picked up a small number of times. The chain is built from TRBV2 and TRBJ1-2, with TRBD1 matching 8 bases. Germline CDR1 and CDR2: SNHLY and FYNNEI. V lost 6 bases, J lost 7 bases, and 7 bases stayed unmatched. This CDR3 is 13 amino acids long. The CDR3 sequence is CASRPLDRVGYTF. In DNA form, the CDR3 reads TGTGCCAGCAGACCCCTGGACAGGGTTGGCTACACCTTC.